Below are 25 T cell receptor beta chains sequenced from a single sample in a study of CD8+ T cells in alopecia areata. This sample's treatment: oral pan-JAK inhibitor, 5-10 mg twice daily. Reverse transcription of extracted RNA yielded cDNA, which provided the sequencing template. Some clones are missing from TCRdb's copy, which holds only in-frame ones; the method was immunoSEQ multiplex PCR. The sample contains around 140,000 clones, about 59% of which appear only once. The sequenced sample was CD8+ T cells sorted from blood, obtained at week 4, from a patient treated with tofacitinib. The receptors stem from a human donor with alopecia areata.

The table lists this clone with a few counts. V is TRBV19 and J is TRBJ2-4; tentatively, D is TRBD1 or TRBD2 (5 bases each). V was shortened by 5 bases and J by 8 bases, with 16 bases between the two germline ends. Germline V gene sequence: CDR1 LNHDA, CDR2 SQIVND (reference sequence). The CDR3 runs 14 residues. CDR3 loop: CASSSLAQGDIQYF. The CDR3 DNA is TGTGCCAGTAGTTCCCTAGCACAAGGGGACATTCAGTACTTC.

The rearrangement uses TRBV2 and TRBJ1-1, with a possible D match to TRBD1 (5 bases). V dropped 4 bases and J dropped 3 bases, with 6 bases sitting between them. The length of the CDR3 is 12 residues. The germline gives CDR1 SNHLY, CDR2 FYNNEI. This CDR3 reads CASSAGDTEAFF. CDR3 nucleotide sequence: TGTGCCAGCAGTGCGGGGGACACTGAAGCTTTCTTT.

This rearrangement joins TRBV7-9 to TRBJ1-1, with TRBD1 matching over 7 bases. CDR3 size: 15 residues. Germline values: CDR1 SEHNR, CDR2 FQNEAQ (reference sequence). Trimming took 6 bases from V and 3 from J; bases not matched to a gene: 10. The CDR3 here is CASSGRGRGDTEAFF. The CDR3 DNA sequence: TGTGCCAGCAGTGGAAGGGGGCGCGGGGACACTGAAGCTTTCTTT.

V is TRBV4-3 and J is TRBJ2-1; the match to TRBD2 covers 9 bases. V trimming: 0 bases; J trimming: 3 bases; junction bases outside the gene matches: 6. In germline, CDR1 is LGHNA, CDR2 YSLEER. The CDR3 is 17 amino acids. The chain's CDR3 is CASSQDPSGGFYNEQFF. CDR3 coding DNA: TGCGCCAGCAGCCAAGATCCCAGCGGGGGGTTCTACAATGAGCAGTTCTTC.

The sample holds one count of this clone. CDR3 loop: CASSLEIGETQYF. In DNA form, the CDR3 reads TGTGCCAGCAGCTTGGAAATTGGAGAGACCCAGTACTTC. The gene calls are TRBV5-6 and TRBJ2-5; no definite D call. The ends were cut back, 0 bases at V and 4 bases at J, with 7 bases in the middle. This CDR3 is built from 13 residues. CDR1 and CDR2 (germline): SGHDT, YYEEEE.

This clone was observed a few times. The identical CDR3 is also encoded by other nucleotide sequences in the sample. V is TRBV7-3 and J is TRBJ2-5; 9 bases align to TRBD2. Germline V gives CDR1 SGHTA, CDR2 FQGTGA. The J segment lost 4 bases and the V segment lost 5 bases, leaving 11 bases of the junction unmatched. The CDR3 runs 16 residues. In DNA form, the CDR3 reads TGTGCCAGCAGCGTCGTAGCGGGGGCCGAGGGAGAGACCCAGTACTTC. Encoded protein: CASSVVAGAEGETQYF.

The chain recombines TRBV6-5 with TRBJ2-4, with D perhaps matching TRBD2 (5 bases). CDR1 is MNHEY, CDR2 SVGAGI, per germline. V shed 6 bases and J shed 0 bases, with 12 bases lying between them. This CDR3 has 15 amino acids. CDR3: CASRNLGVAKNIQYF. The CDR3 DNA sequence: TGTGCCAGCAGGAATTTGGGAGTAGCCAAAAACATTCAGTACTTC.

This chain connects TRBV19 to TRBJ1-5; D call uncertain. Trimming shortened V by 7 bases and J by 6 bases, and 10 bases separated the two germline ends. This CDR3 spans 12 amino acids. Germline values: CDR1 LNHDA, CDR2 SQIVND (reference sequence). The chain's CDR3 is CASKSGVQPQHF. The CDR3 DNA reads TGTGCCAGTAAAAGCGGTGTTCAGCCCCAGCATTTT.

The chain recombines TRBV4-1 with TRBJ1-2; tentative D call: TRBD1 (6 bases). With 4 bases removed from V and 4 bases from J, the gap between germline ends came to 19 bases. CDR3 size: 16 residues. Germline CDR1 MGHRA, CDR2 YSYEKL. CDR3 nucleotide sequence: TGCGCCAGCAGCCCCTGGGCAGGGGATCGGCTCTATGGCTACACCTTC. This codes for CASSPWAGDRLYGYTF.

The table lists this clone with a few counts. The chain has TRBV27 and TRBJ2-7; a weak D match, TRBD1 (6 bases). The V and J ends lost 7 bases and 0 bases respectively, with 10 bases between them. The CDR3 has 13 amino acids. The V gene's germline CDR1 is MNHEY and CDR2 SMNVEV (reference sequence). The CDR3 loop reads CASTAGASYEQYF. The CDR3 DNA reads as TGTGCCAGCACTGCAGGGGCCTCCTACGAGCAGTACTTC.

This clone came up once. The J gene is TRBJ1-1, the V gene TRBV6-5; no firm D call. The CDR3 runs 15 residues. The germline V gene has CDR1 MNHEY and CDR2 SVGAGI. The V gene lost 5 bases and the J gene lost 0 bases, with 13 bases spanning the gap. CDR3 amino acids: CASSDYTEMNTEAFF. The CDR3 coding sequence is TGTGCCAGCAGTGACTATACAGAGATGAACACTGAAGCTTTCTTT.

V is TRBV30 and J is TRBJ2-2; D tentatively reads TRBD1 or TRBD2 (6 bases each). Per the germline V gene, CDR1 is GTSNPN and CDR2 is SVGIG (reference sequence). The CDR3 length is 15 residues. V lost 4 bases and J lost 3, with 15 bases in between. CDR3 nucleotides: TGTGCCTGGATAGTCGGGGGCTCGGACACCGGGGAGCTGTTTTTT. Protein product: CAWIVGGSDTGELFF. The full variable domain, rest sourced from reference TRBV30 and TRBJ2-2, is SQTIHQWPATLVQPVGSPLSLECTVEGTSNPNLYWYRQAAGRGLQLLFYSVGIGQISSEVPQNLSASRPQDRQFILSSKKLLLSDSGFYLCAWIVGGSDTGELFFGEGSRLTVL.

This clone was seen a few times. J is TRBJ2-3 and V is TRBV5-5; D tentatively reads TRBD1 or TRBD2 (5 bases each). Germline-derived CDR1 and CDR2 are SGHKS and YYEKEE (reference sequence). V was shortened by 7 bases and J by 2 bases, with 23 bases between the two germline ends. The length of the CDR3 is 17 residues. The CDR3 sequence is CASSLREGSAFTDTQYF. The CDR3 nucleotides read TGTGCCAGCTCCCTTCGAGAGGGGTCGGCTTTCACAGATACGCAGTATTTT.

The CDR3 spells CASSWVEDEQYF. For the CDR3, the DNA is TGTGCCAGCAGTTGGGTAGAGGACGAGCAGTACTTC. This sequence joins TRBV7-9 and TRBJ2-7; D gene uncertain. The V end was cut by 6 bases, the J end by 5 bases, with 11 bases between. Germline V gene data show CDR1 as SEHNR and CDR2 as FQNEAQ (reference sequence). This CDR3 comprises 12 residues. Complete variable domain (other parts from reference TRBV7-9 and TRBJ2-7): DTGVSQNPRHKITKRGQNVTFRCDPISEHNRLYWYRQTLGQGPEFLTYFQNEAQLEKSRLLSDRFSAERPKGSFSTLEIQRTEQGDSAMYLCASSWVEDEQYFGPGTRLTVT.

This clone was found a few times. The chain is built from TRBV9 and TRBJ1-1; the D gene is possibly TRBD1 (5 bases). V was trimmed by 0 bases and J by 7 bases, leaving 13 bases between them. CDR1 is SGDLS, CDR2 YYNGEE, per germline. CDR3 size: 14 residues. The CDR3 region is CASSVGGEGIEAFF. Written as DNA, the CDR3 is TGTGCCAGCAGCGTAGGGGGGGAAGGAATTGAAGCTTTCTTT.

The chain has TRBV6-5 and TRBJ2-1; no definite D call. The CDR3 spans 15 residues. CDR1 MNHEY and CDR2 SVGAGI come from the germline V gene. V lost 6 bases and J lost 0, with 12 bases in between. Here the CDR3 reads CASSYAETSYNEQFF. DNA for the CDR3: TGTGCCAGCAGCTATGCAGAGACCTCCTACAATGAGCAGTTCTTC.

As DNA, the CDR3 is TGTGCCAGCAGCTCGGGGGATTACTACGAGCAGTACTTC. Translation gives CASSSGDYYEQYF. J is TRBJ2-7 and V is TRBV7-8; maybe TRBD2 (6 bases). CDR1 SGHVS and CDR2 FQNEAQ come from the germline V gene. The CDR3 contains 13 residues. Trimming took off 4 bases at V and 3 bases at J, with 10 bases between the two ends.

In its sample, this clone was seen a few times. The chain has TRBV19 and TRBJ2-5; unclear D gene. Germline-derived CDR1 and CDR2 are LNHDA and SQIVND (reference sequence). This CDR3 region has 13 residues. V was cut by 5 bases and J by 2 bases, with 9 bases left in between. Written as DNA, the CDR3 is TGTGCCAGTAGTCGCCATTTACAAGAGACCCAGTACTTC. Encoded protein: CASSRHLQETQYF.

The chain combines TRBV2 with TRBJ2-7; D unclear. The CDR3 loop spans 10 amino acids. Trimming pared 8 bases from V and 3 bases from J, leaving 5 bases between. The germline CDR1 and CDR2 sequences are SNHLY and FYNNEI. The CDR3 bases are TGTGCCAGCGTAAACTACGAGCAGTACTTC. Residues: CASVNYEQYF.

The table lists this clone with a few counts. The chain links TRBV7-9 to TRBJ1-2, with a possible D match to TRBD1 (5 bases). Germline values: CDR1 SEHNR, CDR2 FQNEAQ (reference sequence). V lost 3 bases and J lost 5, with 28 bases in between. The CDR3 is 19 amino acids. The CDR3: CASSLPDSPNPVLGYGYTF. CDR3 in DNA: TGTGCCAGCAGCTTGCCAGACAGCCCGAATCCGGTCTTGGGGTATGGCTACACCTTC. The variable domain in full, with the rest retrieved from reference TRBV7-9 and TRBJ1-2, is DTGVSQNPRHKITKRGQNVTFRCDPISEHNRLYWYRQTLGQGPEFLTYFQNEAQLEKSRLLSDRFSAERPKGSFSTLEIQRTEQGDSAMYLCASSLPDSPNPVLGYGYTFGSGTRLTVV.

The DNA for the CDR3 is TGTGCCAGCACTACTATCGGCTCGGGGGATGGCTACACCTTC. Its protein is CASTTIGSGDGYTF. The chain employs TRBV27 and TRBJ1-2; TRBD1 is a possible D gene (5 bases). This CDR3 spans 14 amino acids. The V end was cut by 7 bases, the J end by 6 bases, with 18 bases between. Germline-derived CDR1 and CDR2 are MNHEY and SMNVEV (reference sequence).

The chain combines TRBV7-9 with TRBJ2-7, with D hard to call. The V end lost 7 bases, the J end lost 4 bases, and 14 bases lay between the germline ends. The germline V gene has CDR1 SEHNR and CDR2 FQNEAQ (reference sequence). The CDR3 is 13 residues long. The CDR3 sequence is CASTAEDLYEQYF. The CDR3 DNA reads as TGTGCCAGCACGGCAGAAGATTTGTACGAGCAGTACTTC.

The CDR3 bases are TGTGCCTGGAGGTTGGGATACAATGAGCAGTTCTTC. Its protein is CAWRLGYNEQFF. The V and J genes are TRBV30 and TRBJ2-1; D uncertain. The CDR3 loop spans 12 amino acids. V gave up 3 bases and J gave up 4 bases, with 7 bases separating them. Germline-derived CDR1 and CDR2 are GTSNPN and SVGIG (reference sequence).

The chain carries TRBV13 and TRBJ2-7; D call uncertain. CDR1 PRHDT and CDR2 FYEKMQ come from the germline V gene (reference sequence). This CDR3 has 13 residues. Between the trimmed V and J ends, which lost 3 bases and 1 base, there was a span of 7 bases. The CDR3 region has the DNA TGTGCCAGCAGCTTGGCCGTTTCCTACGAGCAGTACTTC. It yields the protein CASSLAVSYEQYF.

The CDR3 bases are TGCGCCAGCAGCCGACTAGCGGACACAGATACGCAGTATTTT. Protein product: CASSRLADTDTQYF. This chain joins TRBV4-3 and TRBJ2-3; 9 positions agree with TRBD2. Trimming at V came to 4 bases and at J to 2 bases, leaving 1 base not matched to a gene. The CDR3 loop spans 14 amino acids. CDR1 LGHNA and CDR2 YSLEER come from the germline V gene.